Shown below are 26 T cell receptor beta chains from a single sample sequenced in a study of T cell clonotyping in hematopoietic cell transplantation. Some clones are missing from TCRdb's copy, which holds only in-frame ones; the method was immunoSEQ multiplex PCR. The table lists approximately 25,000 clones, around 84% of them singletons. This sample's time point: recipient sample about 28 days before transplant, after cytoreduction. This sample comprised peripheral blood mononuclear cells, obtained before stem cell transplant. These receptors originate from a woman aged 55-69 years with acute myeloid leukemia. Some clones in this sample may be carry-over from other donors' samples.

V usage is TRBV11-2 and J usage is TRBJ1-3; a possible D gene is TRBD1 (5 bases). The germline V gene has CDR1 SGHAT and CDR2 FQNNGV. V lost 3 bases to trimming and J lost 6 bases, with 9 bases between them. The CDR3 runs 13 residues. The CDR3 sequence: CASSLTAQNTIYF. As DNA, the CDR3 is TGTGCCAGCAGCTTGACAGCCCAAAACACCATATATTTT.

The CDR3 spells CASSSRTGLAQPQHF. In DNA, the CDR3 is TGTGCCAGCAGTTCCCGGACAGGGCTGGCTCAGCCCCAGCATTTT. The gene calls are TRBV28 and TRBJ1-5, with TRBD1 matching 8 bases. Germline V CDR1 and CDR2: MDHEN, SYDVKM. With 4 bases clipped from V and 6 bases from J, the junction kept 8 bases outside the gene matches. The length of the CDR3 is 15 residues.

This rearrangement joins TRBV4-3 to TRBJ2-3, with D unclear. V lost 0 bases to trimming and J lost 0 bases, with 10 bases between them. The CDR3 extends over 16 amino acids. The germline V gene has CDR1 LGHNA and CDR2 YSLEER. In nucleotides, the CDR3 is TGCGCCAGCAGCCAAGATTGGGCTACAAGCACAGATACGCAGTATTTT. This sequence encodes CASSQDWATSTDTQYF.

The genes are TRBV21-1 and TRBJ2-3; TRBD2 reflects the table's D call only, with no check against the DNA. TRBV21-1 is described as a pseudogene. The CDR3 spans 17 residues. CDR3 nucleotides: TGTGCCAGCAGCAAAGGGAAGCGGGGGGGCGAGACAGATACGCAGTATTTT. This codes for CASSKGKRGGETDTQYF.

Worth noting for this clone: The junction shows a germline mismatch at one end, possibly a read error. The chain joins TRBV19 to TRBJ1-2, with TRBD1 as a possible D gene (6 bases). Germline assignment: CDR1 LNHDA and CDR2 SQIVND (reference sequence). The CDR3 length is 13 residues. The CDR3: CASSIARDRTPYF. In nucleotides, the CDR3 is TGTGCCAGTAGTATAGCCCGAGACAGGACCCCCTATTTC.

The chain carries TRBV5-1 and TRBJ1-1; perhaps TRBD1 as D (5 bases). V was cut by 4 bases and J by 0 bases, with 13 bases left in between. Germline V gives CDR1 SGHRS, CDR2 YFSETQ. The CDR3 extends over 15 amino acids. The CDR3 sequence is CASSLRDGLNTEAFF. The CDR3 nucleotides are TGCGCCAGCAGCCTCCGGGACGGATTGAACACTGAAGCTTTCTTT.

CDR3 bases: TGTGCCAGTAGTTTGGGGACAGGAACTAATGAAAAACTGTTTTTT. Residues: CASSLGTGTNEKLFF. The genes are TRBV19 and TRBJ1-4; 8 bases agree with TRBD1. Per germline, CDR1 LNHDA and CDR2 SQIVND (reference sequence). The CDR3 consists of 15 residues. J was trimmed by 1 base and V by 5 bases; bases with no gene match: 3.

The CDR3 sequence: CASSLGPLTDTQYF. CDR3 nucleotide sequence: TGTGCCAGCAGCTTGGGGCCACTCACAGATACGCAGTATTTT. V and J are TRBV7-2 and TRBJ2-3; perhaps TRBD1 as D (5 bases). This CDR3 has 14 residues. Germline CDR1 SGHTA, CDR2 FQGNSA. The ends were cut back, 3 bases at V and 2 bases at J, with 9 bases in the middle.

The J gene is TRBJ2-7, the V gene TRBV2, with D maybe TRBD2 (6 bases). Trimming stripped 7 bases from V and 2 bases from J, with 15 bases between. The CDR3 runs to 14 residues. Per the germline V gene, CDR1 is SNHLY and CDR2 is FYNNEI. The CDR3 loop reads CASTTGTLPYEQYF. The DNA for the CDR3 is TGTGCCAGCACTACCGGGACTCTCCCCTACGAGCAGTACTTC. Looking up the rest from reference TRBV2 and TRBJ2-7 gives the full variable domain: EPEVTQTPSHQVTQMGQEVILRCVPISNHLYFYWYRQILGQKVEFLVSFYNNEISEKSEIFDDQFSVERPDGSNFTLKIRSTKLEDSAMYFCASTTGTLPYEQYFGPGTRLTVT.

This chain joins TRBV7-2 and TRBJ1-5; D is possibly TRBD1 (6 bases). V lost 2 bases and J lost 7, with 9 bases in between. This CDR3 spans 13 amino acids. CDR1 is SGHTA and CDR2 is FQGNSA in the germline V gene. The CDR3 reads CASSLWGAQPQHF. CDR3 sequence (DNA): TGTGCCAGCAGCTTATGGGGGGCGCAGCCCCAGCATTTT.

V is TRBV19 and J is TRBJ2-1, with D unresolved. CDR3 length: 13 residues. CDR1 and CDR2 (germline): LNHDA, SQIVND (reference sequence). The V end was cut by 0 bases, the J end by 1 base, with 1 base between. This chain's CDR3 is CASSIESYNEQFF. CDR3 bases: TGTGCCAGTAGTATAGAATCCTACAATGAGCAGTTCTTC.

This chain links TRBV7-8 with TRBJ1-1; D gene unclear. Germline V gene data show CDR1 as SGHVS and CDR2 as FQNEAQ. This CDR3 has 13 amino acids. Trimming removed 4 bases at V and 8 bases at J, with 14 bases between. The CDR3 region has the DNA TGTGCCAGCAGCTCGCAATCCGAGACAGAAGCTTTCTTT. It encodes CASSSQSETEAFF. Looking up the rest from reference TRBV7-8 and TRBJ1-1 gives the full variable domain: GAGVSQSPRYKVAKRGQDVALRCDPISGHVSLFWYQQALGQGPEFLTYFQNEAQLDKSGLPSDRFFAERPEGSVSTLKIQRTQQEDSAVYLCASSSQSETEAFFGQGTRLTVV.

The rearrangement joins TRBV4-1 to TRBJ1-1; D not resolved. Germline values: CDR1 MGHRA, CDR2 YSYEKL. This CDR3 is built from 15 residues. V shed 1 base and J shed 4 bases, with 13 bases lying between them. CDR3 nucleotide sequence: TGCGCCAGCAGCCAAGCAGTACCAATCCTCACTGAAGCTTTCTTT. It is translated as CASSQAVPILTEAFF.

The genes are TRBV19 and TRBJ2-2, with 8 bases lining up with TRBD1. Germline values: CDR1 LNHDA, CDR2 SQIVND (reference sequence). J was trimmed by 6 bases and V by 6 bases; bases with no gene match: 9. This CDR3 contains 15 residues. This CDR3 reads CASRGRTGRPGELFF. DNA for the CDR3: TGTGCCAGTAGGGGCCGGACAGGGCGACCCGGGGAGCTGTTTTTT.

The V gene is TRBV11-3, the J gene TRBJ2-2; no clear D. The CDR3 extends over 16 amino acids. Germline CDR1 is SGHNT and CDR2 is YENEEA. Trimming took off 2 bases at V and 0 bases at J, with 10 bases between the two ends. This chain's CDR3 is CASSLRLTTNTGELFF. Here the CDR3 DNA reads TGTGCCAGCAGCTTAAGGCTCACTACGAACACCGGGGAGCTGTTTTTT.

The chain combines TRBV7-2 with TRBJ2-7; TRBD1 agrees at 10 bases. Germline values: CDR1 SGHTA, CDR2 FQGNSA. CDR3 length: 15 amino acids. V shed 4 bases and J 1 base; nucleotides not matched to a gene: 4. CDR3 sequence reads: CASSWGTGASYEQYF. The CDR3 DNA reads as TGTGCCAGCAGCTGGGGGACAGGGGCGTCCTACGAGCAGTACTTC. Supplemented by reference TRBV7-2 and TRBJ2-7, the full variable domain reads GAGVSQSPSNKVTEKGKDVELRCDPISGHTALYWYRQSLGQGLEFLIYFQGNSAPDKSGLPSDRFSAERTGGSVSTLTIQRTQQEDSAVYLCASSWGTGASYEQYFGPGTRLTVT.

This clone was counted a single time. V and J are TRBV5-6 and TRBJ2-7; D unresolved. Germline V gene lookup returns CDR1 SGHDT and CDR2 YYEEEE. Trimming removed 4 bases at V and 7 bases at J, with 18 bases between. The CDR3 totals 14 residues. The CDR3 region has the DNA TGTGCCAGCAGCCCTGATTTCAGCTACGAAGAGCAGTACTTC. It codes for CASSPDFSYEEQYF.

V usage is TRBV27 and J usage is TRBJ2-1; D not resolved. With 8 bases removed from V and 5 bases from J, the gap between germline ends came to 13 bases. CDR3 length: 13 residues. Per germline, CDR1 MNHEY and CDR2 SMNVEV (reference sequence). CDR3 loop: CASAPVVHNEQFF. CDR3 nucleotide sequence: TGTGCCAGCGCTCCGGTGGTTCACAATGAGCAGTTCTTC.

This clone occurred once. The gene calls are TRBV7-2 and TRBJ1-2; 7 nucleotides match TRBD1. J lost 0 bases, V lost 0 bases, and 4 bases had no gene match. CDR3 length equals 16 residues. The germline V gene has CDR1 SGHTA and CDR2 FQGNSA. The CDR3 reads CASSLAPGTANYGYTF. The CDR3 DNA reads as TGTGCCAGCAGCTTAGCCCCCGGGACAGCTAACTATGGCTACACCTTC.

The gene calls are TRBV7-2 and TRBJ2-2; D may be TRBD2 (6 bases). Germline CDR1 and CDR2: SGHTA and FQGNSA. This CDR3 contains 14 residues. Trimming took off 0 bases at V and 6 bases at J, with 8 bases between the two ends. DNA of the CDR3: TGTGCCAGCAGCTTAGCGAGGAGGGCCGGGGAGCTGTTTTTT. It codes for CASSLARRAGELFF.

The chain is built from TRBV9 and TRBJ2-5, with D hard to call. There are 13 residues in the CDR3. Per the germline V gene, CDR1 is SGDLS and CDR2 is YYNGEE. V was shortened by 4 bases and J by 5 bases, with 12 bases between the two germline ends. The chain's CDR3 is CASSTARSETQYF. The CDR3 bases are TGTGCCAGCAGCACCGCGCGATCCGAGACCCAGTACTTC.

The chain joins TRBV14 to TRBJ2-7; no definite D call. Trimming stripped 4 bases from V and 2 bases from J, with 24 bases between. Per the germline V gene, CDR1 is SGHDN and CDR2 is FVKESK. The CDR3 covers 18 residues. Written as DNA, the CDR3 is TGTGCCAGCAGCCTCAGACCCTCTTGGCCCACTTTGGCCTACGAGCAGTACTTC. It encodes CASSLRPSWPTLAYEQYF.

In this sample, this clone turned up a few times. The chain has TRBV13 and TRBJ2-1; 8 bases are a match to TRBD2. Trimming cost V 5 bases and J 12 bases; bases outside gene matches: 15. The CDR3 loop spans 15 amino acids. The germline CDR1 and CDR2 sequences are PRHDT and FYEKMQ (reference sequence). The CDR3 nucleotides are TGTGCCAGCAGCGACCTAGCGGGTATGCTCGGTCGGCAGTTCTTC. Protein product: CASSDLAGMLGRQFF.

Remarks on this clone: An end of the junction does not agree with germline; a read error may underlie this. This sequence joins TRBV14 and TRBJ2-7; D unresolved. This CDR3 contains 11 residues. CDR1 and CDR2 from the germline V gene are SGHDN and FVKESK. The CDR3 protein is CASSQTQNLIF. The CDR3 DNA sequence: TGTGCCAGCAGCCAGACACAGAACCTGATATTC.

This chain uses TRBV4-3 with TRBJ2-7; a weak D match, TRBD2 (5 bases). The V and J ends lost 3 bases and 7 bases respectively, with 13 bases between them. CDR1 LGHNA and CDR2 YSLEER come from the germline V gene. CDR3 length: 13 residues. CDR3 amino acids: CASSQGPGREQYF. For the CDR3, the DNA is TGCGCCAGCAGCCAGGGTCCGGGGAGAGAGCAGTACTTC.

The chain employs TRBV6-6 and TRBJ1-2; D is perhaps TRBD1 (6 bases). Trimming left V 5 bases short and J 2 bases short, with 6 bases between. The CDR3 totals 12 residues. Germline V gene sequence: CDR1 MNHNY, CDR2 SVGAGI (reference sequence). CDR3 sequence reads: CASSGQNYGYTF. The CDR3 coding sequence is TGTGCCAGCAGTGGACAGAACTATGGCTACACCTTC.